Included here is one TCR beta chain sequence, with context. Here immunoSEQ multiplex PCR was the method, and the copy in TCRdb shows in-frame clones only, minus some. The sample yields some 140,000 clones, roughly 90% seen once. This entry belongs to a study of T cell responses to AZD1222 COVID-19 vaccine. Trimming took 10 bases from V and 1 from J, leaving 14 bases between them. Looked up from germline, CDR1 is SGDLS and CDR2 is YYNGEE. This CDR3 contains 13 residues. This clonotype was obtained from an adult in good health. The sequencing here drew on peripheral blood, taken on day 0 of AZD1222 vaccination. The rearrangement links TRBV9 to TRBJ2-5, with a weak D call TRBD2 (6 bases). CDR3 residues: CASNRDSQETQYF. CDR3 DNA: TGTGCCTCGAACCGGGACTCCCAAGAGACCCAGTACTTC. The whole variable domain, filled in from reference TRBV9 and TRBJ2-5, reads DSGVTQTPKHLITATGQRVTLRCSPRSGDLSVYWYQQSLDQGLQFLIQYYNGEERAKGNILERFSAQQFPDLHSELNLSSLELGDSALYFCASNRDSQETQYFGPGTRLLVL.